A single sample gave rise to the 11 T cell receptor beta chains below, sequenced in a study of CD8+ T cells in alopecia areata. Treatment indicated: oral pan-JAK inhibitor, 5-10 mg twice daily. Extraction of RNA preceded its reverse transcription into cDNA, which served as the sequencing template. Clones were sequenced by immunoSEQ multiplex PCR, and TCRdb holds only the in-frame ones, with some missing. Among about 220,000 clones listed, more than 45% were seen once. This material consisted of CD4+ T cells sorted from blood, taken at week 4, from a patient treated with tofacitinib. Every receptor here comes from a human donor with alopecia areata.

The CDR3 region is CATSRELTGSRQPQHF. DNA of the CDR3: TGTGCCACCAGCAGAGAGTTAACAGGGAGTAGGCAGCCCCAGCATTTT. The chain has TRBV15 and TRBJ1-5; TRBD1 is a possible D gene (6 bases). V was pared by 0 bases and J by 7 bases, with 16 bases between. Germline-derived CDR1 and CDR2 are LNHNV and YYDKDF (reference sequence). This CDR3 has 16 amino acids.

The table lists this clone with a count of one. V usage is TRBV9 and J usage is TRBJ1-1; D is ambiguous. V lost 7 bases to trimming and J lost 0 bases, with 10 bases between them. This CDR3 has 13 amino acids. Per germline, CDR1 SGDLS and CDR2 YYNGEE. CDR3 in amino acids: CASARVVNTEAFF. DNA for the CDR3: TGTGCCAGCGCCCGAGTAGTGAACACTGAAGCTTTCTTT.

The chain is built from TRBV2 and TRBJ1-1; D is ambiguous. The germline gives CDR1 SNHLY, CDR2 FYNNEI. The CDR3 is made up of 12 amino acids. Trimming removed 5 bases from V and 7 bases from J, with 11 bases in between. CDR3 region: CASSFTGGEAFF. The CDR3 nucleotides read TGTGCCAGCAGTTTTACCGGAGGTGAAGCTTTCTTT.

The chain recombines TRBV18 with TRBJ2-7; unclear D gene. The germline gives CDR1 KGHSH, CDR2 LQKENI. Trimming stripped 0 bases from V and 1 base from J, with 7 bases between. This CDR3 contains 14 residues. Here the CDR3 DNA reads TGTGCCAGCTCACCACCTGTGTCGTCCTACGAGCAGTACTTC. Translated, it gives CASSPPVSSYEQYF.

This chain links TRBV29-1 with TRBJ2-7, with a possible D match to TRBD2 (6 bases). The CDR3 has 13 amino acids. Trimming cost V 6 bases and J 1 base, with 13 bases left between them. Germline V gene data show CDR1 as SQVTM and CDR2 as ANQGSEA. The CDR3: CSVVPGLSYEQYF. DNA for the CDR3: TGCAGCGTGGTGCCGGGACTGTCCTACGAGCAGTACTTC.

The chain carries TRBV10-2 and TRBJ2-5; D may correspond to TRBD1 or TRBD2 (5 bases each). Germline V gives CDR1 WSHSY, CDR2 SAAADI. The V end lost 0 bases, the J end lost 5 bases, and 16 bases lay between the germline ends. The CDR3 has 16 amino acids. Here the CDR3 DNA reads TGCGCCAGCAGTGAGTCGATCACGGGGCCTCGGGAGACCCAGTACTTC. This encodes CASSESITGPRETQYF.

The CDR3 spells CASMTTKAEAFF. In DNA, the CDR3 is TGTGCCAGCATGACGACAAAGGCTGAAGCTTTCTTT. The chain links TRBV28 to TRBJ1-1; no clear D gene. V shed 7 bases and J shed 6 bases, with 12 bases lying between them. The CDR3 runs 12 residues. Germline V gene sequence: CDR1 MDHEN, CDR2 SYDVKM.

The V gene is TRBV7-2, the J gene TRBJ2-3; 8 positions agree with TRBD1. This CDR3 has 16 residues. The germline gives CDR1 SGHTA, CDR2 FQGNSA. The V gene end was trimmed by 3 bases and the J gene end by 5 bases; junction bases not matched to a gene: 10. CDR3 coding DNA: TGTGCCAGCAGCTTGACAGGGGTCCACGGGGGAGATACGCAGTATTTT. Translation gives CASSLTGVHGGDTQYF. Supplemented by reference TRBV7-2 and TRBJ2-3, the full variable domain reads GAGVSQSPSNKVTEKGKDVELRCDPISGHTALYWYRQSLGQGLEFLIYFQGNSAPDKSGLPSDRFSAERTGGSVSTLTIQRTQQEDSAVYLCASSLTGVHGGDTQYFGPGTRLTVL.

This clone was seen repeatedly, ten times or more. CDR3 region: CASSLTGVNTGELFF. The CDR3 DNA is TGCGCCAGCAGTCTTACCGGGGTCAACACCGGGGAGCTGTTTTTT. The V gene is TRBV10-2, the J gene TRBJ2-2, with a tentative D call TRBD2 (5 bases). Trimming removed 5 bases from V and 2 bases from J, with 12 bases in between. Germline values: CDR1 WSHSY, CDR2 SAAADI. This CDR3 is 15 amino acids long.

The genes are TRBV7-2 and TRBJ1-5; tentatively, D is TRBD1 (6 bases). Germline V gene lookup returns CDR1 SGHTA and CDR2 FQGNSA. The CDR3 sequence is 16 residues long. Trimming took off 4 bases at V and 7 bases at J, with 20 bases between the two ends. CDR3: CASSSPSGGRGQPQHF. CDR3 sequence (DNA): TGTGCCAGCAGCTCACCCTCCGGGGGGCGCGGGCAGCCCCAGCATTTT.

This clone was observed a handful of times. In DNA, the CDR3 is TGTGCCATCAGTGAGTCGACGGCCGGTGGCTACACCTTC. Translated, it gives CAISESTAGGYTF. This chain uses TRBV10-3 with TRBJ1-2; the D is unclear. The V end lost 0 bases, the J end lost 7 bases, and 9 bases lay between the germline ends. CDR1 is ENHRY and CDR2 is SYGVKD in the germline V gene. The CDR3 spans 13 residues.